The TCR beta chain described here comes from a study of Graves' ophthalmopathy and Graves' hyperthyroidism (dated by TCRdb to the late 2010s). Study-wide context: Peripheral blood was collected before any treatment was given, at the time of initial diagnosis. To explore V-J signatures that separate ophthalmopathy from hyperthyroidism, a discovery set of about a hundred patients was enrolled, consisting of 43 with ophthalmopathy and fewer than 60 with stable hyperthyroidism. In total, approximately 130 blood samples were TCR-sequenced: approximately 42 ophthalmopathy, some 72 hyperthyroidism and roughly 17 hyperthyroidism-to-ophthalmopathy patients. To tell Graves' ophthalmopathy apart from Graves' hyperthyroidism, and to predict which patients would progress to ophthalmopathy, the study relied on TCR beta repertoire signatures. An independent validation cohort was composed of fewer than 20 hyperthyroidism patients and approximately 15 patients who later progressed from hyperthyroidism to ophthalmopathy. In over 5 hyperthyroidism patients, the T-cell repertoire of thyroid tissue was compared with the T-cell repertoire of blood. Following sampling, methimazole starting at 30 mg daily was administered to hyperthyroidism patients, and high-dose intravenous methylprednisolone was administered to ophthalmopathy patients. On the study overall, not on this receptor specifically: In validation, the model predicted ophthalmopathy progression with less than 71% sensitivity and less than 80% specificity; roughly eleven predicted patients were CT-confirmed with GO in a median of approximately six months. Most expanded thyroid clonotypes with frequency above 0.001 were also detected in blood, suggesting blood repertoires may reflect the thyroid immune response. In cross-validation, the 13-signature model distinguished ophthalmopathy from stable hyperthyroidism with 85% to 90% sensitivity and about 81% specificity, and in the test set the corresponding values were about 80% and 75%. Sample size was not predetermined statistically, and investigators were not blinded to group allocation.

The ophthalmopathy patients had moderately to severely active disease, with a Clinical Activity Score of 3 or higher, a NOSPECS grade of 4 or higher, and a disease duration of less than 3 months. Patients with other autoimmune diseases, uncontrolled infections, pregnancy or lactation were excluded. Clinical symptoms, serum thyroxine, TRAb, thyroid ultrasound and orbital computed tomography formed the basis of the diagnosis. PBMCs were isolated from 7.5 to 10 ml of fresh peripheral blood by Ficoll-Paque density gradient centrifugation. Trizol reagent was used to extract the total RNA, and its quality was then checked on an Agilent 2100 Bioanalyzer. The junction carries 7 bases between V and J, which are trimmed by 1 base and 4 bases respectively. The germline V gene yields SGHTA for CDR1 and FQGNSA for CDR2. The CDR3 holds 13 amino acids from the cysteine to the phenylalanine. Here the CDR3 DNA is all that survives: 39 bases in frame from base 1.

Comment on this clonotype: No antigen is known for it. Qualities for individual bases were not recorded, and no much larger clone is one base off.

For repertoire sequencing, TCR beta CDR3 regions were amplified from RNA transcripts. HTBI primers and the Qiagen OneStep RT-PCR kit were used in a first-round RT-PCR, which was followed by a second-round multiplex PCR, size selection and purification. Libraries were sequenced on an Illumina HiSeq2000 using paired-end 100 bp reads. In the paper's pipeline: SOAPnuke was used for read processing, and reads with adapters, uncalled bases, a mean Phred below 15, or no exact constant-primer or identifier match were discarded. High-quality paired reads were merged with COPE v1.2.5. Each unique nucleotide sequence was defined as a clonotype, and clonotypes were aligned to IMGT TRB V, D and J references with MiTCR v1.1. Analysis was restricted to V-J combinations with a frequency above 0.0001, which covered 98% to 99.2% of repertoires. A TCR clonal expansion and chaos score per V-J combination was defined as the ratio of F50 clonal expansion to chaos observed in the TCRdist matrix. Welch's t-statistics and random forest were used to narrow the features down to around twelve V-J combinations, which were then fed into a naive Bayes classifier. The similarity between thyroid and blood repertoires was quantified using the Morisita-Horn index. Using fastp at Q25 and MiXCR, TCRdb reprocessed the public reads and kept productive beta chains. Each record represents a unique CDR3 protein, reported with the most common genes and DNA among its rows. The V and J calls, along with clone size, are taken from TCRdb and not from the paper's own processing. The sample records 200,000 to 300,000 distinct CDR3 sequences, about 46% of which are singletons. More than 45% of the sample lies in the top ten.

Sequenced sample: peripheral blood. This sequence originates from an adult man with Graves' ophthalmopathy. The chain couples TRBV7-2 to TRBJ1-1, with a weak D call of TRBD1 (5 bases match). The CDR3 here reads CASSLVGTTEAFF. The DNA is TGTGCCAGCAGCTTAGTGGGGACCACTGAAGCTTTCTTT.